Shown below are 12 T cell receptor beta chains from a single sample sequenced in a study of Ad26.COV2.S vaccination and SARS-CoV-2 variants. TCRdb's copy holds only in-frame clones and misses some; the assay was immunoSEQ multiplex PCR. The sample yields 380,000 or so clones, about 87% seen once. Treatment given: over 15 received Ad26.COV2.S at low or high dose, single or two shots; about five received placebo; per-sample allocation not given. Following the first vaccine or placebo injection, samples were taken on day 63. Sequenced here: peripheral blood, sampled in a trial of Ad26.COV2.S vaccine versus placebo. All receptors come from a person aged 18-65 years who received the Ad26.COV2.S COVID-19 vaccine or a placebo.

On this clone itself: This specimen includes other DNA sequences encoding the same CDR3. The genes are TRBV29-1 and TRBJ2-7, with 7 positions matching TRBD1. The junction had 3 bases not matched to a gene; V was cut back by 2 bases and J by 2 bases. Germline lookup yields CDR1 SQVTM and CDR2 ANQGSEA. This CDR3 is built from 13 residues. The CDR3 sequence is CSVERGGPYEQYF. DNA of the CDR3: TGCAGCGTTGAAAGAGGGGGCCCCTACGAGCAGTACTTC.

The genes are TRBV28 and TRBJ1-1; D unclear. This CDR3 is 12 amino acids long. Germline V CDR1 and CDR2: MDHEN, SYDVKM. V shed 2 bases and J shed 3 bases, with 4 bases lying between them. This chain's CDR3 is CASSLRDTEAFF. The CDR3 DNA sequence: TGTGCCAGCAGTTTACGAGACACTGAAGCTTTCTTT.

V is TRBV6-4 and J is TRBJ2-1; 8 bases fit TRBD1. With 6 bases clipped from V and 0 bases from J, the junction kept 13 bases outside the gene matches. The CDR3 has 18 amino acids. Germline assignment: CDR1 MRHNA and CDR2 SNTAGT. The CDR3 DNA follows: TGTGCCAGCAGGGACAGGGCCGGAAGATCAGTCTCCTACAATGAGCAGTTCTTC. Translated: CASRDRAGRSVSYNEQFF.

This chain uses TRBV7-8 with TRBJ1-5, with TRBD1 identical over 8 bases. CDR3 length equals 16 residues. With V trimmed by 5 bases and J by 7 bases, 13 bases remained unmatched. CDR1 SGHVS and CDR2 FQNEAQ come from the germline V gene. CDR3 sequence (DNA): TGTGCCAGCAGCCCACGACAGGGGTCCCTAGGGCAGCCCCAGCATTTT. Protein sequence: CASSPRQGSLGQPQHF.

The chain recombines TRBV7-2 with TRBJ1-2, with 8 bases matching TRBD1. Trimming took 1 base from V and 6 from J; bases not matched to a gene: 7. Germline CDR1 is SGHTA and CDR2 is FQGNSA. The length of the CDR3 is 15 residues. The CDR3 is CASSLDGYRGDGYTF. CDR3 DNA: TGTGCCAGCAGCTTAGATGGATACAGGGGGGATGGCTACACCTTC.

CDR3 coding DNA: TGCGCCAGCAGCCAACAGTGGACAGCAAATTCACCCCTCCACTTT. Protein product: CASSQQWTANSPLHF. The gene calls are TRBV4-3 and TRBJ1-6; D is possibly TRBD1 (6 bases). The CDR3 has 15 residues. Trimming removed 2 bases at V and 7 bases at J, with 12 bases between. Germline V gene data show CDR1 as LGHNA and CDR2 as YSLEER.

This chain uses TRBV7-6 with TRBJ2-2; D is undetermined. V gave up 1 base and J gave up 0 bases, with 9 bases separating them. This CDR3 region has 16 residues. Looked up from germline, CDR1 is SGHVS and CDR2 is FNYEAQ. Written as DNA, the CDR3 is TGTGCCAGCAGCTTAGTGGGCAGGACGAACACCGGGGAGCTGTTTTTT. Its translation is CASSLVGRTNTGELFF.

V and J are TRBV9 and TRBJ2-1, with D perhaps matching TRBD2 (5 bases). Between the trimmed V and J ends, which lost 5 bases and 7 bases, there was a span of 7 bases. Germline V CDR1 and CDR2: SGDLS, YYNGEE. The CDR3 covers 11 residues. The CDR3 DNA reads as TGTGCCAGCAGGTCGGGGAATGAGCAGTTCTTC. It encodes CASRSGNEQFF. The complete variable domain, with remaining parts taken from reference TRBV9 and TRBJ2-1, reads DSGVTQTPKHLITATGQRVTLRCSPRSGDLSVYWYQQSLDQGLQFLIQYYNGEERAKGNILERFSAQQFPDLHSELNLSSLELGDSALYFCASRSGNEQFFGPGTRLTVL.

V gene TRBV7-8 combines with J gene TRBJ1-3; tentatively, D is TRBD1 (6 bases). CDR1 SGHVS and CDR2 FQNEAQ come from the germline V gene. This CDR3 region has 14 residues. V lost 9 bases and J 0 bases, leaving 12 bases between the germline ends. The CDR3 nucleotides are TGTGCCAGTACGCGGGGGCTCTCTGGAAACACCATATATTTT. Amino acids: CASTRGLSGNTIYF.

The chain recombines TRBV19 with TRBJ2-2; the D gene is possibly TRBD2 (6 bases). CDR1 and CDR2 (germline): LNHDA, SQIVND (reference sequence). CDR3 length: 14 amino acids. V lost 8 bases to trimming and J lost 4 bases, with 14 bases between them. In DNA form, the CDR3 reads TGTGCCAGTGGATCTGGGACTCTCACCGGGGAGCTGTTTTTT. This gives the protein CASGSGTLTGELFF.

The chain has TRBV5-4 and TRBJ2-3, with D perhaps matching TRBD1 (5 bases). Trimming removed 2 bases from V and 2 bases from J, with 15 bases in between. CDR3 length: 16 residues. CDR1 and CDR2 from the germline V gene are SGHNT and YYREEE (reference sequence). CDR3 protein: CASSFINRRATDTQYF. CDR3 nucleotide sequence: TGTGCCAGCAGCTTCATCAACAGGCGAGCCACAGATACGCAGTATTTT.

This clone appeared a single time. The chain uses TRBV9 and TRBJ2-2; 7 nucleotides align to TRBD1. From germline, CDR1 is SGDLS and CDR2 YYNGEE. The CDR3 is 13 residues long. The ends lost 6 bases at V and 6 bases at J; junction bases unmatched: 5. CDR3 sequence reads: CASTQGGAGELFF. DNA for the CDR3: TGTGCCAGCACACAAGGGGGCGCCGGGGAGCTGTTTTTT.